Listed here is a single T cell receptor beta chain. Which antigen it targets is not known. Within one base of it there is no much larger clone, and no base qualities were kept. The trial excluded patients who had a history of autoimmune disease or who were on systemic immunosuppression. Peripheral blood for TCR sequencing was collected from all dose cohorts at baseline, on cycle 4 day 1, and on cycle 7 day 1. Samples came from an open-label, multicenter, first-in-human phase I dose-escalation trial of ivuxolimab. The trial enrolled adults with locally advanced or metastatic head and neck squamous cell, hepatocellular, melanoma or renal cell carcinoma. Before TCR sequencing, CD4+ T cells and CD8+ T cells from peripheral blood were sorted into separate populations. The germline V gene specifies SNHLY as CDR1 and FYNNEI as CDR2. Counted from cysteine to phenylalanine, this CDR3 has 15 amino acids. Only CDR3 DNA is held: 45 bases, read in frame from base 1. Relative to germline, V is 7 bases shorter and J is 4 bases shorter, with 18 bases between their ends.

To sequence the TCRbeta CDR3 region, genomic DNA was isolated from the sorted cells. The immunoSEQ Assay was used to sequence the TCRbeta CDR3 regions. Entries here come from immuneACCESS through TCRdb and include only in-frame sequences with V and J called. Some clones fail to appear in such tables; in the studies checked, an unresolved V gene covers under half of the shortfall, and the cause of the remainder is unknown. This sample comprises 45,000 to 55,000 clones, 70% to 85% of them detected only once. Clones ranked in the top ten supply 1% to 1.3% of the sample. The data stem from a study of OX40 agonist ivuxolimab in advanced cancers. For the study in its entirety: Ivuxolimab, which targeted the costimulatory receptor OX40 (CD134), was an agonistic, fully human IgG2 monoclonal antibody. Patients were allowed to have had prior anti-PD-1, anti-PD-L1 or anti-CTLA-4 therapy, and 40% of the dose-escalation patients had previously received checkpoint inhibitors. Partial responses occurred in three dose-escalation patients, of whom one had hepatocellular carcinoma and two had cutaneous melanoma. Intravenous ivuxolimab was administered to patients every 2 weeks at six dose levels: 0.01, 0.1, 0.3, 1.5, 3 and 10 mg/kg. The paper describes the monotherapy dose-escalation part (N of about 57 patients) of the phase I trial of ivuxolimab. In the dose-escalation cohort, 70% to 90% of patients were male, and the mean age was 60 years with a range of roughly 20 to 79. Among the approximately 50 dose-escalation patients, around 20 had hepatocellular carcinoma, about 15 melanoma, 9 renal cell carcinoma and 9 head and neck cancer. Peripheral TCRbeta sequencing was intended to test whether TCR sequence diversity was altered and clonal T-cell expansion was caused by ivuxolimab.

Paper-wide results and their limitations: Clonal expansion of both CD4+ and CD8+ blood T cells was observed from baseline to week 6 at doses 0.1 to 3.0 mg/kg. In partial responders in the 0.1-3.0 mg/kg groups, normalized peripheral clonal expansion was found to be among the lowest, especially among CD8+ T cells. Low levels of normalized T-cell clonal expansion were also seen in some nonresponding patients. After ivuxolimab, expanded clones were on average more numerous among CD8+ T cells than among CD4+ T cells. The antigen specificity of the clonally expanded peripheral T cells was not determined.

Here the sequenced sample was CD4+ or CD8+ T cells sorted from blood, taken in a trial of the OX40 agonist ivuxolimab. The V gene is TRBV2 and the J gene is TRBJ2-3; the D gene assignment is perhaps TRBD1 or TRBD2, with each matching 5 bases. The receptor's source is an adult with an advanced solid tumor such as melanoma, head and neck, liver or kidney cancer. In nucleotide form, the sequence is TGTGCCAGCACCGAATGGACTGGGGCCGCAGATACGCAGTATTTT. The encoded protein is CASTEWTGAADTQYF.